This passage covers 24 T cell receptor beta chains from one sample sequenced in a study of blood T cell repertoires in COVID-19. The method was immunoSEQ multiplex PCR; TCRdb's version includes in-frame clones alone and lacks a portion of them. The repertoire consists of some 460,000 clones, with about 85% occurring once and the leading ten covering roughly 2%. Material for sequencing was PBMCs or T cells enriched from blood (not recorded which). These receptors came from a woman younger than 30 with acute COVID-19.

This clone occurred once. The rearrangement uses TRBV15 and TRBJ1-5; the D is unclear. The CDR3 runs 12 residues. CDR1 is LNHNV, CDR2 YYDKDF, per germline (reference sequence). Trimming removed 1 base at V and 6 bases at J, with 4 bases between. Here the CDR3 DNA reads TGTGCCACCAGCAGAGCAGGTCAGCCCCAGCATTTT. It specifies CATSRAGQPQHF.

This chain joins TRBV5-4 and TRBJ1-3; D is ambiguous. The germline V gene encodes CDR1 SGHNT and CDR2 YYREEE (reference sequence). V was trimmed by 4 bases and J by 0 bases, leaving 11 bases between them. This CDR3 contains 15 residues. CDR3 region: CASSLQTLSGNTIYF. In nucleotides, the CDR3 is TGTGCCAGCAGCCTACAGACCCTCTCTGGAAACACCATATATTTT. Using reference TRBV5-4 and TRBJ1-3 for the parts outside the CDR3, the full variable domain is ETGVTQSPTHLIKTRGQQVTLRCSSQSGHNTVSWYQQALGQGPQFIFQYYREEENGRGNFPPRFSGLQFPNYSSELNVNALELDDSALYLCASSLQTLSGNTIYFGEGSWLTVV.

The chain employs TRBV20-1 and TRBJ2-2, with 16 bases aligning to TRBD2. CDR3 length: 19 residues. V was pared by 3 bases and J by 4 bases, with 11 bases of the junction left unmatched. Germline V gives CDR1 DFQATT, CDR2 SNEGSKA (reference sequence). The CDR3 loop reads CSASTPGTSGRAGTGELFF. The CDR3 DNA reads TGCAGTGCTAGTACCCCCGGGACTAGCGGGAGGGCGGGCACCGGGGAGCTGTTTTTT.

This chain connects TRBV28 to TRBJ2-7; unclear D gene. V dropped 8 bases and J dropped 7 bases, with 21 bases sitting between them. The CDR3 has 14 amino acids. CDR1 is MDHEN, CDR2 SYDVKM, per germline. The chain's CDR3 is CASAPPPFAKEQYF. The DNA for the CDR3 is TGTGCCAGCGCCCCTCCCCCGTTTGCGAAGGAGCAGTACTTC.

The sample holds one count of this clone. The rearrangement uses TRBV6-5 and TRBJ2-7; 9 bases fit TRBD1. J lost 2 bases, V lost 6 bases, and 8 bases had no gene match. There are 15 residues in the CDR3. Germline CDR1 and CDR2: MNHEY and SVGAGI. The CDR3 DNA follows: TGTGCCAGCAGCGATCCGGGACAGGGCCCCTACGAGCAGTACTTC. Amino acids: CASSDPGQGPYEQYF.

The V call is TRBV18, the J call TRBJ2-1; 9 positions match TRBD2. Per the germline V gene, CDR1 is KGHSH and CDR2 is LQKENI. This CDR3 is built from 15 residues. V shed 0 bases and J 4 bases; nucleotides not matched to a gene: 1. CDR3 in amino acids: CASSPPSGSYNEQFF. Written as DNA, the CDR3 is TGTGCCAGCTCACCACCTAGCGGGAGTTACAATGAGCAGTTCTTC.

The chain has TRBV9 and TRBJ1-6; 12 bases map to TRBD1. The junction had 5 bases not matched to a gene; V was cut back by 3 bases and J by 10 bases. The CDR3 is 15 amino acids. In germline, CDR1 is SGDLS, CDR2 YYNGEE. The CDR3 spells CASSGTGTGGSPLHF. The CDR3 nucleotides are TGTGCCAGCAGCGGAACCGGGACAGGGGGCTCACCCCTCCACTTT.

The genes are TRBV5-4 and TRBJ2-7; D remains ambiguous. The CDR3 covers 17 residues. V lost 3 bases and J 3 bases, leaving 22 bases between the germline ends. Germline-derived CDR1 and CDR2 are SGHNT and YYREEE (reference sequence). In DNA form, the CDR3 reads TGTGCCAGCAGCTGGTATCCGAACAGTCGCCAGAGCTACGAGCAGTACTTC. This gives the protein CASSWYPNSRQSYEQYF.

This clone was counted a single time. The V and J genes are TRBV9 and TRBJ2-1, with TRBD2 matching over 14 bases. The CDR3 contains 21 residues. The J segment lost 3 bases and the V segment lost 4 bases, leaving 18 bases of the junction unmatched. Germline lookup yields CDR1 SGDLS and CDR2 YYNGEE. CDR3 in amino acids: CASSPRSLRGLAGVSYNEQFF. CDR3 in DNA: TGTGCCAGCAGCCCGAGGTCGCTTCGGGGACTAGCGGGAGTCAGCTACAATGAGCAGTTCTTC.

The chain employs TRBV6-1 and TRBJ1-5; the match to TRBD1 covers 7 bases. The germline V gene has CDR1 MNHNS and CDR2 SASEGT. The CDR3 runs to 14 residues. J was trimmed by 6 bases and V by 2 bases; bases with no gene match: 4. The CDR3 DNA sequence: TGTGCCAGCAGTGAAAGAAGACAGGGTCAGCCCCAGCATTTT. Amino acid sequence: CASSERRQGQPQHF.

The chain links TRBV25-1 to TRBJ2-1; TRBD2 matches 7 bases. With V trimmed by 3 bases and J by 7 bases, 12 bases remained unmatched. Germline V gives CDR1 MGHDK, CDR2 SYGVNS. The CDR3 is made up of 16 amino acids. CDR3 loop: CASSEGRGLLGNEQFF. In nucleotides, the CDR3 is TGTGCCAGCAGTGAGGGTCGGGGACTATTAGGGAATGAGCAGTTCTTC.

The CDR3 nucleotides read TGTGCCAGCAGCCAAGAAAGGGGGCTAGCGGGGTACAATGAGCAGTTCTTC. It codes for CASSQERGLAGYNEQFF. V usage is TRBV14 and J usage is TRBJ2-1, with TRBD2 matching over 9 bases. The CDR3 runs 17 residues. The germline CDR1 and CDR2 sequences are SGHDN and FVKESK. The V gene end was trimmed by 0 bases and the J gene end by 4 bases; junction bases not matched to a gene: 7.

The chain links TRBV30 to TRBJ2-7, with 8 bases fitting TRBD1. Trimming at V came to 0 bases and at J to 3 bases, leaving 4 bases not matched to a gene. The CDR3 is 14 residues long. Per germline, CDR1 GTSNPN and CDR2 SVGIG (reference sequence). The CDR3, as DNA: TGTGCCTGGAGTGTCCGGGACAGGTACTACGAGCAGTACTTC. Protein: CAWSVRDRYYEQYF.

To note about this clone: Sequence at one end of the junction differs from germline and may be a read error. The chain links TRBV7-7 to TRBJ1-3, with a weak D call TRBD1 (5 bases). Germline values: CDR1 SSHAT, CDR2 FNYEAQ (reference sequence). There are 15 residues in the CDR3. CDR3 bases: TGTGCTAGCAGCCCGGGACTGAGCTCTGGAAACACCATATATTTT. It specifies CASSPGLSSGNTIYF.

This chain joins TRBV10-3 and TRBJ2-1, with 10 bases that match TRBD2. Germline CDR1 is ENHRY and CDR2 is SYGVKD. V shed 6 bases, J shed 7 bases, and the junction held 6 bases outside the gene matches. This CDR3 has 14 residues. This CDR3 is CAIRSAGGPNEQFF. DNA of the CDR3: TGTGCCATCAGGTCAGCGGGAGGGCCAAATGAGCAGTTCTTC.

This chain links TRBV7-2 with TRBJ1-4; 7 bases fit TRBD1. The germline gives CDR1 SGHTA, CDR2 FQGNSA. V shed 3 bases and J 3 bases; nucleotides not matched to a gene: 13. The CDR3 is 18 amino acids. CDR3 protein: CASSFLEVGTVSNEKLFF. The CDR3 DNA reads as TGTGCCAGCAGCTTCCTTGAGGTGGGGACAGTCTCTAATGAAAAACTGTTTTTT.

The chain couples TRBV6-2 or TRBV6-3 to TRBJ1-5; 8 bases are shared with TRBD1. This CDR3 is built from 15 residues. V was pared by 5 bases and J by 4 bases, with 7 bases of the junction left unmatched. Per the germline V gene, CDR1 is MNHEY and CDR2 is SVGEGT. CDR3 sequence: CASSGQGRINQPQHF. CDR3 nucleotide sequence: TGTGCCAGCAGTGGACAGGGCCGAATTAATCAGCCCCAGCATTTT.

The V and J genes are TRBV30 and TRBJ1-1, with D maybe TRBD1 (6 bases). Trimming left V 4 bases short and J 5 bases short, with 11 bases between. Looked up from germline, CDR1 is GTSNPN and CDR2 is SVGIG (reference sequence). The CDR3 contains 12 residues. The CDR3 here is CAWTRGRTEAFF. The CDR3 nucleotides are TGTGCCTGGACCAGGGGTAGGACTGAAGCTTTCTTT.

This chain connects TRBV6-5 to TRBJ1-5, with TRBD1 matching 9 bases. Germline lookup yields CDR1 MNHEY and CDR2 SVGAGI. This CDR3 comprises 15 residues. The V segment lost 5 bases and the J segment 4 bases; nucleotides outside the gene matches: 6. The CDR3 DNA reads TGTGCCAGCAGTCCTATTGGACAGGGGAATCAGCCCCAGCATTTT. Translated, it gives CASSPIGQGNQPQHF.

The chain joins TRBV7-8 to TRBJ2-7; 7 bases line up with TRBD2. Germline assignment: CDR1 SGHVS and CDR2 FQNEAQ. This CDR3 comprises 18 residues. Germline trimming cut 5 bases from V and 5 bases from J; bases unmatched to any gene: 21. The CDR3: CASSPREFSRGGPHEQYF. CDR3 nucleotides: TGTGCCAGCAGCCCAAGGGAGTTTAGCCGGGGAGGGCCCCACGAGCAGTACTTC.

The V gene is TRBV30, the J gene TRBJ1-5, with D tentatively TRBD1 (5 bases). The CDR3 has 16 amino acids. The germline V gene has CDR1 GTSNPN and CDR2 SVGIG (reference sequence). The germline V and J ends were trimmed by 1 base and 6 bases, with 19 bases remaining between them. This CDR3 reads CAWSAWVGEGSQPQHF. Here the CDR3 DNA reads TGTGCCTGGAGTGCATGGGTAGGGGAGGGTAGTCAGCCCCAGCATTTT.

The chain employs TRBV3-1 (or the pseudogene TRBV3-2) and TRBJ1-6; a weak D match, TRBD1 (6 bases). The CDR3 consists of 17 residues. With 0 bases removed from V and 6 bases from J, the gap between germline ends came to 15 bases. The germline V gene has CDR1 LGHDT and CDR2 YNNKEL (reference sequence). DNA of the CDR3: TGTGCCAGCAGCCAAGAACCAGGACAGCTACGTAATTCACCCCTCCACTTT. The encoded protein is CASSQEPGQLRNSPLHF.

CDR3 DNA: TGTGCCAGCAGTGACCCAGGGGTTGGTGGTTACGAGCAGTACTTC. Translated, it gives CASSDPGVGGYEQYF. V gene TRBV6-2 or TRBV6-3 combines with J gene TRBJ2-7, with D maybe TRBD1 (6 bases). Trimming shortened V by 5 bases and J by 4 bases, and 18 bases separated the two germline ends. Germline V gives CDR1 MNHEY, CDR2 SVGEGT. The CDR3 is made up of 15 amino acids.

The CDR3 protein is CASSIPPGDRDGSPLHF. CDR3 bases: TGTGCCAGTAGTATCCCGCCCGGGGACAGGGATGGATCACCCCTCCACTTT. The chain joins TRBV19 to TRBJ1-6, with TRBD1 matching over 9 bases. CDR1 LNHDA and CDR2 SQIVND come from the germline V gene (reference sequence). This CDR3 spans 17 amino acids. The trim removed 3 bases at V and 10 bases at J, leaving 13 bases unmatched.